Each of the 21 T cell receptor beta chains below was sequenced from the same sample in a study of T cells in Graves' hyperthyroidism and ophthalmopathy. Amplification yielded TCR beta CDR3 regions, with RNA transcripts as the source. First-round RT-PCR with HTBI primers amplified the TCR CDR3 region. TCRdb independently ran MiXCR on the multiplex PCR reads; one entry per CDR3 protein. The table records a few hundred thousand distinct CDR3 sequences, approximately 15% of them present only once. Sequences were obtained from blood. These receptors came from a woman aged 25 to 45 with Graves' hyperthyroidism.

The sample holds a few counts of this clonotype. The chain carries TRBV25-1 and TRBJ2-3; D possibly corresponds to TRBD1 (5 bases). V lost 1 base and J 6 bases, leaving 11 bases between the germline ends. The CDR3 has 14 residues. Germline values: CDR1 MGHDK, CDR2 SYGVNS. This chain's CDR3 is CASSEWTPGDTQYF. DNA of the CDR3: TGTGCCAGCAGTGAATGGACACCCGGGGATACGCAGTATTTT.

CDR3 sequence (DNA): TGTGCCAGCAGTGAATTGAGGGGGCCCACAGATACGCAGTATTTT. It translates to CASSELRGPTDTQYF. The chain combines TRBV25-1 with TRBJ2-3, with 7 bases fitting TRBD1. The CDR3 is 15 residues long. V lost 1 base to trimming and J lost 2 bases; unmatched junction nucleotides: 3. Germline assignment: CDR1 MGHDK and CDR2 SYGVNS.

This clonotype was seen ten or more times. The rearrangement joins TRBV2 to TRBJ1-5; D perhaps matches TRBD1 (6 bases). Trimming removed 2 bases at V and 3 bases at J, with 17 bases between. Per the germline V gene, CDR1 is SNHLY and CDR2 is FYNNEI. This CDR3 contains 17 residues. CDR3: CASSERGPQGLNQPQHF. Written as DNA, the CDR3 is TGTGCCAGCAGTGAAAGGGGACCGCAGGGGCTCAATCAGCCCCAGCATTTT.

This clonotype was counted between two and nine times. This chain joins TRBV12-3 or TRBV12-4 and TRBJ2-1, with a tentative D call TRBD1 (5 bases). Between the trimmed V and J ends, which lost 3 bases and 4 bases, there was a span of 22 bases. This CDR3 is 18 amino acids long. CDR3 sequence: CASSLRLGVGTLYNEQFF. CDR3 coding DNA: TGTGCCAGCAGTTTGCGTCTAGGGGTAGGTACCCTTTACAATGAGCAGTTCTTC.

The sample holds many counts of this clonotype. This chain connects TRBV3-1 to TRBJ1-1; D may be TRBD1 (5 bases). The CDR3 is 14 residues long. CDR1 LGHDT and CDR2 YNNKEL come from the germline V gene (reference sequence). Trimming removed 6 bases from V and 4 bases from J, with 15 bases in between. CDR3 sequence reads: CASRLSPGLTEAFF. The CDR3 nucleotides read TGTGCCAGCAGACTCTCTCCGGGGCTCACTGAAGCTTTCTTT.

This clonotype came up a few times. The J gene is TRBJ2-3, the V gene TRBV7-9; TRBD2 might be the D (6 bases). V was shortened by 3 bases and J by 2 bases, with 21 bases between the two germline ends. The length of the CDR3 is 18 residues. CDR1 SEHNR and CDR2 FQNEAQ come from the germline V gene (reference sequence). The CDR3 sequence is CASSFVRESGDLTDTQYF. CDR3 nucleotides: TGTGCCAGCAGCTTCGTACGGGAATCGGGGGACCTCACAGATACGCAGTATTTT.

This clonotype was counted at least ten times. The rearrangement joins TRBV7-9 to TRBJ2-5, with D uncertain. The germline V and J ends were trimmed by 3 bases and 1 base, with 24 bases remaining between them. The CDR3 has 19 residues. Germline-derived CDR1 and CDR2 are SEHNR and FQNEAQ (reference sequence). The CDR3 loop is CASSFWTLGRLPGQETQYF. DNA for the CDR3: TGTGCCAGCAGCTTTTGGACCCTCGGTCGGTTACCAGGCCAAGAGACCCAGTACTTC.

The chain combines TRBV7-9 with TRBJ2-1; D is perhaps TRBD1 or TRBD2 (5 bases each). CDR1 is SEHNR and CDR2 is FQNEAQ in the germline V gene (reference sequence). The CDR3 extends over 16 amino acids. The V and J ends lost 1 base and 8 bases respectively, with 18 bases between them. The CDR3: CASSLVYLGTPDEQFF. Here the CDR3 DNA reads TGTGCCAGCAGCTTAGTTTACCTTGGGACGCCCGATGAGCAGTTCTTC.

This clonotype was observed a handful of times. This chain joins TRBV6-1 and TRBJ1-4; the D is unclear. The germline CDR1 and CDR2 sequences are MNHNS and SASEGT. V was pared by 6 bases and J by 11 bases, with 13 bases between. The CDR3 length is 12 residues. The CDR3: CASSQDSGKLFF. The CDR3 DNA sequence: TGTGCCAGCAGCCAGGATTCTGGGAAACTGTTTTTT.

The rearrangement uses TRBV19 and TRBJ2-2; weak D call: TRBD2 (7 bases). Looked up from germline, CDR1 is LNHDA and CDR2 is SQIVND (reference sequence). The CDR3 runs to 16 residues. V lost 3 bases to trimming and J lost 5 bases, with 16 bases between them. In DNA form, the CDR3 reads TGTGCCAGTAGTATGGGGGGGCTAGTGGGGACCGGGGAGCTGTTTTTT. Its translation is CASSMGGLVGTGELFF.

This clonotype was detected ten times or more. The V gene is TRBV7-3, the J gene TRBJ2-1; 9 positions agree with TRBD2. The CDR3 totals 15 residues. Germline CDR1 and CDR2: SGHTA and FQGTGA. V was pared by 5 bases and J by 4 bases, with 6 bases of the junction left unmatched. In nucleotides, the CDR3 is TGTGCCAGCAGCCTAGCGGGGACCATTTACAATGAGCAGTTCTTC. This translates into CASSLAGTIYNEQFF.

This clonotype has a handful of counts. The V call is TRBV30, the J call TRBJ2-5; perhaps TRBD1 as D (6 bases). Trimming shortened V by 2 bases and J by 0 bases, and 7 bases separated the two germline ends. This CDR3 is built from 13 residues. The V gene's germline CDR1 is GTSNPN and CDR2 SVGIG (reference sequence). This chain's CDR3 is CAWSQGYQETQYF. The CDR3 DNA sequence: TGTGCCTGGAGTCAGGGGTACCAAGAGACCCAGTACTTC.

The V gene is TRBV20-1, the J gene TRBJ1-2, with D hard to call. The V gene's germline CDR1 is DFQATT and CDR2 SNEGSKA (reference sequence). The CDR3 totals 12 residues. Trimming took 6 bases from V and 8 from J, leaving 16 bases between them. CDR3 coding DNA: TGCAGTGCCCGACCCTACGGAGGCGGCTACACCTTC. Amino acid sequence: CSARPYGGGYTF.

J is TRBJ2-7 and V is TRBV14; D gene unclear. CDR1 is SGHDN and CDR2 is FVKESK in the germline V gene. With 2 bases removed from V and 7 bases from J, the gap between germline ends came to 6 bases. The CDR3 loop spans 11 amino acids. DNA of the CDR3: TGTGCCAGCAGCCAAACGACAGAGCAGTACTTC. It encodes CASSQTTEQYF.

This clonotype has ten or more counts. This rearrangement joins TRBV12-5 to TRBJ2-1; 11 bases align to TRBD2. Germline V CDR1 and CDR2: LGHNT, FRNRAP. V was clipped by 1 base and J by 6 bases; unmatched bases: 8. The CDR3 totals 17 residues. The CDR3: CASGLATGLAGFNEQFF. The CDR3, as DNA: TGTGCTAGTGGTTTGGCTACCGGACTAGCGGGTTTCAATGAGCAGTTCTTC.

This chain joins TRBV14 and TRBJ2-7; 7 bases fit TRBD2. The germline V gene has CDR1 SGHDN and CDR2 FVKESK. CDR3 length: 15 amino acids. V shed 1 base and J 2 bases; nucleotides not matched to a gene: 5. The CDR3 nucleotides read TGTGCCAGCAGCCAAGCCGTCGGACTAGCCTACGAGCAGTACTTC. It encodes CASSQAVGLAYEQYF.

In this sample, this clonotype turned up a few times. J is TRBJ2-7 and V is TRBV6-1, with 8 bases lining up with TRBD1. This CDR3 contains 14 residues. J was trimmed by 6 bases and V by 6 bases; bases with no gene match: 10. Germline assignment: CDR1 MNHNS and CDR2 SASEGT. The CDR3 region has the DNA TGTGCCAGCAGCCGGGACAGGCGGCGCTTCGAGCAGTACTTC. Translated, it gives CASSRDRRRFEQYF.

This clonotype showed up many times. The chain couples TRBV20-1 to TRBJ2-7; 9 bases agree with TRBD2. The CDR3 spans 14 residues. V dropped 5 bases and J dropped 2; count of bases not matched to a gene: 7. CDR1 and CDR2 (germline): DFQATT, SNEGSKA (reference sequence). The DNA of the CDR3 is TGCAGTGCTGAAAGCGGGAGGAGGACCTACGAGCAGTACTTC. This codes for CSAESGRRTYEQYF.

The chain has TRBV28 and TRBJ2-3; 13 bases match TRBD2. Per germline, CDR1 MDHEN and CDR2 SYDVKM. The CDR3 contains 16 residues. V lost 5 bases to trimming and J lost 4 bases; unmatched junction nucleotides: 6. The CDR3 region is CASSGTSGIGADTQYF. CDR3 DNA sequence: TGTGCCAGCAGTGGGACTAGCGGGATCGGGGCAGATACGCAGTATTTT.

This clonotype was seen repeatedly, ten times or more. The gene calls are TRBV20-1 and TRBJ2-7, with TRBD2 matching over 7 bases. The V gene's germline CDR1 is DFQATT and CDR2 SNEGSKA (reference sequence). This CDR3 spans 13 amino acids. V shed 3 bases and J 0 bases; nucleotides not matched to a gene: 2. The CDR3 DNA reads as TGCAGTGCTAGCGGGGGGAGCTCCTACGAGCAGTACTTC. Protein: CSASGGSSYEQYF.

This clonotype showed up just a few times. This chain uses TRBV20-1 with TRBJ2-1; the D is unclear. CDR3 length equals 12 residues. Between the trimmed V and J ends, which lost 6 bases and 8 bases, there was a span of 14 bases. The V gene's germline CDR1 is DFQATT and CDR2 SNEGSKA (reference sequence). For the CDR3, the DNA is TGCAGTGCCGTATCGTTAGCCGATGAGCAGTTCTTC. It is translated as CSAVSLADEQFF.